This is a list of T cell receptor beta chains from one sample in a study of Graves' ophthalmopathy and Graves' hyperthyroidism. Each CDR3 protein gets one entry after TCRdb re-called the multiplex PCR reads with MiXCR. The top ten hold over 2.5% of the sample, which has more than 550,000 distinct CDR3 sequences, roughly 41% seen once. The sequenced sample consisted of peripheral blood. The receptors shown here come from an adult man with Graves' ophthalmopathy. The CDR3 runs from the conserved cysteine through the conserved F or W. The D gene is left open where the match is weak. Only part of the rows carry a size: once, few, many, or a class if the clone is expanded.

J,size,D,V,DNA,CDR3
TRBJ1-2,many,.,TRBV29-1,TGCAGCGTTGTGGTACAGATGAGTCCGATATATGGCTACACCTTC,CSVVVQMSPIYGYTF
TRBJ2-7,few,.,TRBV10-3,TGTGCCAGCAGTTTCAGGGGTCCTCAGTACGAGCAGTACTTC,CASSFRGPQYEQYF
TRBJ2-6,many,.,TRBV7-2,TGTGCCAGCAGCCACATTTTGGGGTGGACAGTTGAAAGCTCTGGGGCCAACGTCCTGACTTTC,CASSHILGWTVESSGANVLTF
TRBJ2-3,.,TRBD2,TRBV24-1,TGTGCCACCAGTGGTCGCGGGGGGCGGACAGATACGCAGTATTTT,CATSGRGGRTDTQYF
TRBJ2-7,.,TRBD1,TRBV7-9,TGTGCCGGCGGACTCTCCGTCCGGGACAGGGTGGCCTACGAGCAGTACTTC,CAGGLSVRDRVAYEQYF
TRBJ1-5,.,.,TRBV10-1,TGCGCCAGCGTTTGGACAGATAGCAATCAGCCCCAGCATTTT,CASVWTDSNQPQHF
TRBJ2-7,.,TRBD2,TRBV9,TGTGCCAGCAGCCAAGGAACCCTAGCGGTCTACGAGCAGTACTTC,CASSQGTLAVYEQYF
TRBJ2-7,once,.,TRBV7-6,TGTGCCAGCAGCTTAGGTGCCGCACATTCGGGGTCAGTAGCCTACAAGCAGTACTTC,CASSLGAAHSGSVAYKQYF
TRBJ2-3,few,.,TRBV2,TGTGCCAGCTTAAGACTTCACCCAGATACGCAGTATTTT,CASLRLHPDTQYF
TRBJ1-5,.,TRBD1,TRBV12-3/TRBV12-4,TGTGCTAGTGGTTCCACAGGGGCCGGGACCCAGCATTTT,CASGSTGAGTQHF
TRBJ2-2,.,TRBD2,TRBV9,TGTGCCAGCAGCTCACGGGCTAGCGGGAAAACTGGGGCCAACGGGGAGCTGTTTTTT,CASSSRASGKTGANGELFF
TRBJ1-1,many,.,TRBV29-1,TGCAGCGTTGAACGGGGGTCGGGCACTGAAGCTTTCTTT,CSVERGSGTEAFF
TRBJ1-2,.,.,TRBV7-2,TGTGCCAGCAGCTTAGCGCAGGGAAGTTATGGCTACACCTTC,CASSLAQGSYGYTF
TRBJ2-7,many,.,TRBV2,TGTGCCAGCAGTGCGCCAGGCGAAGTGATATCCTACGAGCAGTACTTC,CASSAPGEVISYEQYF
TRBJ2-7,few,.,TRBV9,TGTGCCAGCAGCGTAGGGGCGGGTTCCCCCTACGAGCAGTACTTC,CASSVGAGSPYEQYF
TRBJ2-7,.,.,TRBV29-1,TGCAGCGTTGAAAGGGGCATCCACGAGCAGTACTTC,CSVERGIHEQYF
TRBJ1-1,many,.,TRBV7-2,TGCGCCAGCAGCCAAGATCTAGAGCAGAGGAGTGAAGCTTTCTTT,CASSQDLEQRSEAFF
TRBJ2-5,.,TRBD1,TRBV27,TGTGCCAGTCGACAGGGGGCTAGTGAGACCCAGTACTTC,CASRQGASETQYF
TRBJ2-7,.,.,TRBV6-2/TRBV6-3,TGTGCCAGCAGTTACGCCCTCAGGGGGGGCGAGCAGTACTTC,CASSYALRGGEQYF
TRBJ2-2,.,.,TRBV19,TGTGCCAGTAGTATAGATCTACCCGGACCCGGGGAGCTGTTTTTT,CASSIDLPGPGELFF
TRBJ1-2,many,.,TRBV3-1,TGTGCCAGCAGCCATTGGTTTGGCTACACCTTC,CASSHWFGYTF
TRBJ1-5,many,TRBD1,TRBV11-2,TGTGCCAGCAGCTTAGCTCCAGGGGGAGGACAGCCCCAGCATTTT,CASSLAPGGGQPQHF
TRBJ2-3,.,TRBD2,TRBV7-9,TGTGCCAGCAGCTTCGTGATAGCGGGAGCAGATACGCAGTATTTT,CASSFVIAGADTQYF
TRBJ2-6,.,TRBD1,TRBV2,TGTGCCAGCAGTCCGGGACAGACAGCCTACGTCCTGACTTTC,CASSPGQTAYVLTF
TRBJ1-1,few,TRBD1,TRBV9,TGTGCCAGCAGCCCACAACAGGGGGCAAGGACCGCTGAAGCTTTCTTT,CASSPQQGARTAEAFF
TRBJ2-7,many,TRBD1,TRBV5-1,TGCGCCAGCAGCCCAGGGGTGTCACAGGGGGTCTACGAGCAGTACTTC,CASSPGVSQGVYEQYF
TRBJ1-1,.,.,TRBV6-5,TGTGCCAGCAGCGAAAGGGACAACACTGAAGCTTTCTTT,CASSERDNTEAFF
TRBJ2-3,.,.,TRBV7-2,TGTGCCAGCAGCCTAATCTCCACAGATACGCAGTATTTT,CASSLISTDTQYF
TRBJ1-5,many,.,TRBV24-1,TGTGCCACCAATTCGGACGGGAATCAGCCCCAGCATTTT,CATNSDGNQPQHF
TRBJ2-7,.,.,TRBV10-3,TGTGCCAGCAGGTACACGGCACTGGACACCTCCTACGAGCAGTACTTC,CASRYTALDTSYEQYF
TRBJ1-1,many,.,TRBV10-3,TGTGCCATCAGCCCCGACGTAGCGACGATGAACACTGAAGCTTTCTTT,CAISPDVATMNTEAFF
TRBJ2-5,.,.,TRBV25-1,TGTGCCAACAGAGGGCCTAGCGAAGAGACCCAGTACTTC,CANRGPSEETQYF
TRBJ1-5,.,.,TRBV24-1,TGTGCCACCAGTGACCCGTACGGAGAGACCCAGCATTTT,CATSDPYGETQHF
TRBJ1-2,.,.,TRBV5-1,TGCGCCAGCAGCTTGGCCATACGACAGGAGGGTGTGGATGGCTACACCTTC,CASSLAIRQEGVDGYTF
TRBJ1-1,few,TRBD1,TRBV19,TGTGCCAGCAGCTTAAGCACGGGACAGGGGGTCTTGTTGGTTAACACTGAAGCTTTCTTT,CASSLSTGQGVLLVNTEAFF
TRBJ2-7,.,.,TRBV7-8,TGTGCCAGCAGCTTCCAGGGGGGGGGAACCTACGAGCAGTACTTC,CASSFQGGGTYEQYF
TRBJ2-6,.,TRBD1,TRBV5-1,TGCGCCAGCAGCTACTCCGGGACAGGGGTCAACGTCCTGACTTTC,CASSYSGTGVNVLTF
TRBJ2-5,many,TRBD2,TRBV20-1,TGCAGTGCTAGAGTAGTTAGCGGGAGGGAAGAGACCCAGTACTTC,CSARVVSGREETQYF
TRBJ1-1,.,TRBD1,TRBV10-3,TGTGTCAGCAGTCGGGACAGAGGGGAAGCTTTCTTT,CVSSRDRGEAFF
TRBJ2-2,.,.,TRBV30,TGTGCCTGGAGGACAACGAACACCGGGGAGCTGTTTTTT,CAWRTTNTGELFF
TRBJ2-5,.,.,TRBV9,TGTGCCAGCAGCGAGACCCGGGACTTC,CASSETRDF
TRBJ2-5,.,TRBD2,TRBV6-5,TGTGCCAGCAGTTACACCCGGACTAGCGGGAGTGAGACCCAGTACTTC,CASSYTRTSGSETQYF
TRBJ2-5,many,.,TRBV6-6,TGTGCCAGCAGTTACTCGAGCAGGCAAGAGACCCAGTACTTC,CASSYSSRQETQYF
TRBJ1-5,many,.,TRBV4-1,TGCGCCAGCAGCCAAGCACAGGCGGGAGGACAGCCCCAGCATTTT,CASSQAQAGGQPQHF
TRBJ1-4,many,.,TRBV7-9,TGTGCCAGCAGCTTAGTTCGGGGACAAGAACTGTTTTTT,CASSLVRGQELFF
TRBJ1-3,many,TRBD1,TRBV2,TGTGCCAGCAGTGAAGGGACAGGCGGAAACACCATATATTTT,CASSEGTGGNTIYF
TRBJ1-2,many,.,TRBV2,TGTGCCAGCAGCACCAGGGATCTTCTTGGCTACACCTTC,CASSTRDLLGYTF
TRBJ1-2,.,TRBD1,TRBV19,TGCAGCGTTGATTCGGGACAGGGGGACGGCTACACCTTC,CSVDSGQGDGYTF
TRBJ1-2,.,.,TRBV7-9,TGTGCTGGGGGGATGAGTGTCAACTATGGCTACACCTTC,CAGGMSVNYGYTF
TRBJ1-5,many,.,TRBV24-1,TGTGCCACCACCGTGGAGGGCGGGTGGAATCAGCCCCAGCATTTT,CATTVEGGWNQPQHF
TRBJ2-7,.,TRBD2,TRBV7-9,TGTGCCAGCAGCCGGCGGGGGACCCATTACGAGCAGTACTTC,CASSRRGTHYEQYF
TRBJ1-2,many,.,TRBV29-1,TGCAGCGTTGAACGGGGGCAGGGTGGCTACACCTTC,CSVERGQGGYTF
TRBJ2-1,few,.,TRBV10-3,TGTGCCATCAGTGCATTAGCCAATGAGCAGTTCTTC,CAISALANEQFF